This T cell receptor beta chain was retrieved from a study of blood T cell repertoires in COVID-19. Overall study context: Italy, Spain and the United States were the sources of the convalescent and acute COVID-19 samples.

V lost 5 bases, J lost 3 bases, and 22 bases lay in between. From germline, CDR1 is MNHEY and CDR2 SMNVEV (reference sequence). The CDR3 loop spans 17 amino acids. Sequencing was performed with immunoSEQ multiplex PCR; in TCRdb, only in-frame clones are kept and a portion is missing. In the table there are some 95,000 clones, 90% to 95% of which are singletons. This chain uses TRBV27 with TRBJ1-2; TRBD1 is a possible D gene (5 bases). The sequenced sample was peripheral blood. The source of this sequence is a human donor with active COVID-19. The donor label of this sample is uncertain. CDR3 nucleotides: TGTGCCAGCAGTATAGACAGCGAGCGACTCAAATACTATGGCTACACCTTC. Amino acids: CASSIDSERLKYYGYTF.